This T cell receptor beta chain was documented in a study of T cell responses to AZD1222 COVID-19 vaccine. Using immunoSEQ multiplex PCR, the repertoire was profiled, and TCRdb retains in-frame clones only, with some absent. Altogether 65,000 to 95,000 clones are present, 70% to 90% being singletons, with the ten largest covering around 20%. The CDR3 has 13 amino acids. Trimming stripped 4 bases from V and 4 bases from J, with 11 bases between. Germline lookup yields CDR1 LGHDT and CDR2 YNNKEL (reference sequence). Concerning this clone: Its antigen is unknown.

General study results and limits: Two AZD1222 administrations were followed by greater Spike-specific TCR breadth and depth.

The clonotype comes from an adult in good health. The sample was peripheral blood, taken on day 0 of AZD1222 vaccination. The chain employs TRBV3-1 (or the pseudogene TRBV3-2) and TRBJ2-7; D is uncertain. As DNA, the CDR3 is TGTGCCAGCAGCCCCACCCTTGGGTACGAGCAGTACTTC. Protein sequence: CASSPTLGYEQYF.